These 8 T cell receptor beta chains were sequenced from one sample in a study of a mutant IDH1 vaccine in newly diagnosed glioma. Time point given: week 23, last vaccination. The content of each vaccine dose was 300 ug of mutant IDH1 20-mer peptide, and topical imiquimod accompanied it. Clones were read by immunoSEQ multiplex PCR, and TCRdb kept only the in-frame ones, dropping some. The table shows around 76,000 clones, with around 85% occurring only once. Their recognized antigens are unknown. The source was PBMCs, collected from a glioma patient whose treatment included an IDH1 peptide vaccine. The receptors were gathered from a woman in her fifties or sixties with glioma.

V gene TRBV27 combines with J gene TRBJ2-7, with D possibly matching TRBD2 (5 bases). Germline CDR1 is MNHEY and CDR2 is SMNVEV (reference sequence). This CDR3 is 18 amino acids long. V was shortened by 3 bases and J by 4 bases, with 25 bases between the two germline ends. The CDR3 bases are TGTGCCAGCAGTTTGAGAGGGAACTTTCCCCCTTCCCGTTACGAGCAGTACTTC. As protein: CASSLRGNFPPSRYEQYF.

The rearrangement links TRBV6-1 to TRBJ2-1; no clear D gene. V lost 6 bases and J lost 0, with 12 bases in between. There are 15 residues in the CDR3. The V gene's germline CDR1 is MNHNS and CDR2 SASEGT. The CDR3 here is CASRNLLGSYNEQFF. The CDR3 DNA sequence: TGTGCCAGCAGAAACCTGCTGGGCTCCTACAATGAGCAGTTCTTC.

The chain combines TRBV2 with TRBJ1-5; D uncertain. Germline V gives CDR1 SNHLY, CDR2 FYNNEI. The CDR3 sequence is 12 residues long. Trimming took 6 bases from V and 7 from J, leaving 10 bases between them. CDR3 bases: TGTGCCAGCAGGGGCCTAGGGCAGCCCCAGCATTTT. Amino acid sequence: CASRGLGQPQHF.

This clone was seen more than once but under ten times. The rearrangement joins TRBV6-1 to TRBJ1-3, with a tentative D call TRBD1 (5 bases). V lost 6 bases and J 0 bases, leaving 9 bases between the germline ends. Germline V lookup: CDR1 MNHNS, CDR2 SASEGT. The CDR3 totals 14 residues. CDR3: CASSTDISGNTIYF. DNA of the CDR3: TGTGCCAGCAGCACGGACATCTCTGGAAACACCATATATTTT.

V gene TRBV28 combines with J gene TRBJ1-1, with D possibly being TRBD1 (5 bases). The germline gives CDR1 MDHEN, CDR2 SYDVKM. CDR3 size: 14 residues. V was pared by 3 bases and J by 4 bases, with 12 bases between. This chain's CDR3 is CASSFGGYGTEAFF. The CDR3 bases are TGTGCCAGCAGTTTCGGGGGATACGGCACTGAAGCTTTCTTT.

This clone was counted a single time. The chain recombines TRBV14 with TRBJ1-4, with D unresolved. V lost 2 bases to trimming and J lost 3 bases, with 7 bases between them. The CDR3 runs to 14 residues. From germline, CDR1 is SGHDN and CDR2 FVKESK. Written as DNA, the CDR3 is TGTGCCAGCAGCCAACGTAGGGCTAATGAAAAACTGTTTTTT. It specifies CASSQRRANEKLFF.

The chain links TRBV7-9 to TRBJ1-6; D gene uncertain. Germline CDR1 is SEHNR and CDR2 is FQNEAQ (reference sequence). Trimming cost V 4 bases and J 5 bases, with 9 bases left between them. The CDR3 has 14 amino acids. CDR3 DNA: TGTGCCAGCAGCTCGAAATTTGATAATTCACCCCTCCACTTT. Its protein is CASSSKFDNSPLHF.

This chain joins TRBV19 and TRBJ2-5; the match to TRBD2 covers 10 bases. The last part of the DNA fits TRBJ2-7 better; the J call may be wrong. CDR1 is LNHDA and CDR2 is SQIVND in the germline V gene (reference sequence). This CDR3 is 15 amino acids long. The chain's CDR3 is CASSIGLAAPYEQYF. The CDR3 DNA sequence: TGTGCCAGTAGTATCGGACTAGCGGCACCCTACGAGCAGTACTTC.